Listed below are T cell receptor beta chains from one sample, sequenced in a study of Graves' ophthalmopathy and Graves' hyperthyroidism. From the multiplex PCR reads, TCRdb called clonotypes with MiXCR, one entry per CDR3 protein. There are 500,000 to 800,000 distinct CDR3 sequences in the sample; 35% to 50% occur only once, and about 3.3% lies in the top ten. Input material: peripheral blood. The receptors derive from an adult man with Graves' ophthalmopathy. Both conserved end residues are part of each CDR3. D genes are given only for firm matches. Size tells how often a clone was seen (once, few, many) or the class of an expanded clone, and some rows leave it out.

j_call d_call v_call clone_size cdr3_aa cdr3_nt
TRBJ1-1 . TRBV9 many CASSVDRSLNTEAFF TGTGCCAGCAGCGTGGACAGATCTTTGAACACTGAAGCTTTCTTT
TRBJ2-7 . TRBV7-2 . CASSARGTGEQYF TGTGCCAGCAGCGCCAGGGGCACCGGGGAGCAGTACTTC
TRBJ2-7 TRBD2 TRBV10-3 many CAISEGGTSGYEQYF TGTGCCATCAGTGAGGGCGGGACTAGCGGCTACGAGCAGTACTTC
TRBJ1-1 . TRBV7-2 many CASRGGGRRNTEAFF TGTGCCAGCAGAGGGGGGGGAAGACGGAACACTGAAGCTTTCTTT
TRBJ1-6 . TRBV11-2 . CASSQDRWSSYNSPLHF TGTGCCAGCAGCCAAGATAGGTGGAGCTCCTATAATTCACCCCTCCACTTT
TRBJ2-6 . TRBV6-1 . CASIQQGEAF TGTGCCAGCATCCAACAGGGTGAAGCTTTC
TRBJ1-2 . TRBV7-9 . CASSLIGSGNGYTF TGTGCCAGCAGCTTAATAGGGAGCGGAAATGGCTACACCTTC
TRBJ1-1 TRBD1 TRBV25-1 . CASSNTLDRNTEAYF TGTGCCAGCAGTAACACCCTGGACAGGAACACTGAAGCTTACTTT
TRBJ1-5 . TRBV7-9 . CASSLSAGNFNQPQHF TGTGCCAGCAGCTTAAGTGCCGGGAACTTTAATCAGCCCCAGCATTTT
TRBJ2-5 . TRBV7-7 . CARGPQETQYF TGTGCTCGAGGCCCCCAAGAGACCCAGTACTTC
TRBJ2-7 . TRBV29-1 . CSSPGRESSYEQYF TGCAGCTCACCGGGACGGGAGAGCTCCTACGAGCAGTACTTC
TRBJ1-5 . TRBV6-6 . CASSYSPGVDQPQHF TGTGCCAGCAGTTACTCGCCAGGGGTTGATCAGCCCCAGCATTTT
TRBJ1-4 . TRBV2 . CASRRQVTNEKLFF TGTGCCAGCAGGAGACAGGTTACTAATGAAAAACTGTTTTTT
TRBJ1-1 TRBD1 TRBV6-5 many CANSRTGPQRDTEAFF TGTGCCAACTCTAGGACAGGCCCCCAAAGGGACACTGAAGCTTTCTTT
TRBJ2-7 . TRBV12-3/TRBV12-4 . CASSSLAVGGRASYEQYF TGTGCCAGCAGTTCCCTCGCGGTCGGGGGAAGAGCCTCCTACGAGCAGTACTTC